Following are 11 T cell receptor beta chains from one sample sequenced in a study of blood T cell repertoires in COVID-19. Data came from immunoSEQ multiplex PCR; TCRdb stores just in-frame clones and leaves some out. The sample holds under 150,000 clones; over 75% are singletons and the top ten take around 2.1%. Sample: peripheral blood. The receptors here all came from a man in his 70s with active COVID-19.

This clone was recorded only once. This chain uses TRBV5-4 with TRBJ2-3; 9 bases map to TRBD1. J lost 4 bases, V lost 7 bases, and 7 bases had no gene match. Germline values: CDR1 SGHNT, CDR2 YYREEE (reference sequence). This CDR3 has 14 amino acids. DNA of the CDR3: TGTGCCAGCGGCGGACAGGGGAGGGCAGATACGCAGTATTTT. It is translated as CASGGQGRADTQYF.

This clone occurred once. In nucleotides, the CDR3 is TGTGCCAGCAGCTTAGCGGGGTTAGCGGGGTCTGTTGAGCAGTTCTTC. Encoded protein: CASSLAGLAGSVEQFF. The chain employs TRBV7-2 and TRBJ2-1, with 8 positions matching TRBD2. The CDR3 runs to 16 residues. The germline CDR1 and CDR2 sequences are SGHTA and FQGNSA. V lost 0 bases to trimming and J lost 9 bases; unmatched junction nucleotides: 10.

The CDR3 region has the DNA TGTGCCACCAGTGGACCTAGCCACGAGCAGTACTTC. As protein: CATSGPSHEQYF. J is TRBJ2-7 and V is TRBV24-1, with D maybe TRBD2 (5 bases). Looked up from germline, CDR1 is KGHDR and CDR2 is SFDVKD. The V end was cut by 5 bases, the J end by 5 bases, with 9 bases between. The CDR3 is 12 residues long.

The chain carries TRBV4-1 and TRBJ1-2; 7 bases map to TRBD1. Germline V lookup: CDR1 MGHRA, CDR2 YSYEKL. The CDR3 loop spans 13 amino acids. Trimming removed 3 bases from V and 8 bases from J; junction bases left unmatched: 6. The DNA for the CDR3 is TGCGCCAGCAGCCAGAGGGGGCGCTTCGGCTACACCTTC. Amino acid sequence: CASSQRGRFGYTF.

This chain links TRBV6-6 with TRBJ2-2; the D gene is possibly TRBD2 (5 bases). The CDR3 loop spans 14 amino acids. Germline V gives CDR1 MNHNY, CDR2 SVGAGI (reference sequence). Trimming stripped 6 bases from V and 4 bases from J, with 12 bases between. The CDR3 nucleotides read TGTGCCAGCAGGACGGAGGCGTCCACCGGGGAGCTGTTTTTT. It translates to CASRTEASTGELFF.

The chain carries TRBV10-3 and TRBJ2-1; possible D gene TRBD2, 5 bases. This CDR3 spans 17 amino acids. The V gene lost 0 bases and the J gene lost 1 base, with 13 bases spanning the gap. Germline CDR1 and CDR2: ENHRY and SYGVKD. CDR3 coding DNA: TGTGCCATCAGTGAGTCCCGCCTAGCCGGGTCCTACAATGAGCAGTTCTTC. Protein product: CAISESRLAGSYNEQFF.

V gene TRBV11-3 combines with J gene TRBJ2-1, with D perhaps TRBD2 (6 bases). The CDR3 is 13 amino acids. Per germline, CDR1 SGHNT and CDR2 YENEEA. The V end lost 0 bases, the J end lost 11 bases, and 11 bases lay between the germline ends. The CDR3 DNA reads TGTGCCAGCAGCTTAGATACGCGGGATAAGCAGTTCTTC. As protein: CASSLDTRDKQFF.

The chain links TRBV7-3 to TRBJ2-7; D might be TRBD1 (6 bases). CDR1 and CDR2 (germline): SGHTA, FQGTGA. Trimming pared 2 bases from V and 5 bases from J, leaving 13 bases between. The CDR3 is 14 amino acids. The DNA of the CDR3 is TGTGCCAGCAGCTTAGCAGGGGAACTCGACGAGCAGTACTTC. This sequence encodes CASSLAGELDEQYF.

This chain connects TRBV27 to TRBJ2-7, with TRBD2 matching 10 bases. The junction had 14 bases not matched to a gene; V was cut back by 7 bases and J by 5 bases. Germline values: CDR1 MNHEY, CDR2 SMNVEV (reference sequence). The CDR3 loop spans 16 amino acids. The CDR3 DNA reads as TGTGCCAGCAAGCCCATCAGCGGGAGGGCCTATAACGAGCAGTACTTC. Its translation: CASKPISGRAYNEQYF.

This chain links TRBV4-1 with TRBJ1-2, with 10 bases aligning to TRBD1. Germline V gene data show CDR1 as MGHRA and CDR2 as YSYEKL. The ends lost 4 bases at V and 8 bases at J; junction bases unmatched: 7. This CDR3 is built from 14 residues. CDR3 region: CASSRRDRGDGYTF. In nucleotides, the CDR3 is TGCGCCAGCAGCCGAAGGGACAGGGGAGACGGCTACACCTTC.

The chain has TRBV28 and TRBJ1-2, with 8 nucleotides matching TRBD1. The CDR3 contains 16 residues. V lost 2 bases to trimming and J lost 7 bases; unmatched junction nucleotides: 12. Germline V CDR1 and CDR2: MDHEN, SYDVKM. The CDR3 is CASSLSLGTGKGGYTF. The CDR3, as DNA: TGTGCCAGCAGTTTAAGCCTCGGGACAGGCAAGGGTGGCTACACCTTC.